Below, 10 T cell receptor beta chains from the same sample are listed, as sequenced in a study of blood T cell repertoires in COVID-19. Only in-frame clones appear in the TCRdb table, and some are missing; sequencing was by immunoSEQ multiplex PCR. This sample has 150,000 to 250,000 clones, with around 94% found just once. Specimen: peripheral blood. These receptors came from a man aged 25 to 40 with COVID-19, enrolled during active disease.

The gene calls are TRBV29-1 and TRBJ2-3, with TRBD1 matching over 8 bases. J was trimmed by 3 bases and V by 0 bases; bases with no gene match: 5. CDR1 and CDR2 (germline): SQVTM, ANQGSEA. The CDR3 length is 15 residues. The CDR3 DNA is TGCAGCGTTGAAGAAGGAACAGGGGGAACAGATACGCAGTATTTT. Amino acids: CSVEEGTGGTDTQYF.

The rearrangement joins TRBV29-1 to TRBJ1-6; TRBD1 might be the D (5 bases). V was clipped by 5 bases and J by 6 bases, with 11 bases between them. The CDR3 totals 13 residues. Germline CDR1 is SQVTM and CDR2 is ANQGSEA. The CDR3 protein is CSVRQFPNSPLHF. The CDR3 DNA follows: TGCAGCGTTCGACAGTTCCCTAATTCACCCCTCCACTTT.

This clone was counted once. The chain couples TRBV4-1 to TRBJ1-3; D is undetermined. The CDR3 has 17 amino acids. V lost 0 bases and J 1 base, leaving 13 bases between the germline ends. Germline V gene data show CDR1 as MGHRA and CDR2 as YSYEKL. CDR3 DNA: TGCGCCAGCAGCCAAGAAAGGAGGAGAGGGTCTGGAAACACCATATATTTT. Amino acids: CASSQERRRGSGNTIYF.

This sequence joins TRBV5-1 and TRBJ1-6; D might be TRBD1 (5 bases). The CDR3 runs to 13 residues. V lost 5 bases, J lost 7 bases, and 10 bases lay in between. The germline V gene has CDR1 SGHRS and CDR2 YFSETQ. CDR3 nucleotide sequence: TGCGCCAGCAGGGGGCAGGAGAATTCACCCCTCCACTTT. It encodes CASRGQENSPLHF.

The V and J genes are TRBV18 and TRBJ1-2; TRBD1 aligns across 7 bases. The ends lost 3 bases at V and 3 bases at J; junction bases unmatched: 1. CDR3 length: 13 amino acids. Germline V lookup: CDR1 KGHSH, CDR2 LQKENI. The CDR3 sequence is CASSPDRDYGYTF. CDR3 sequence (DNA): TGTGCCAGCTCACCTGACAGGGACTATGGCTACACCTTC.

The chain joins TRBV30 to TRBJ1-1, with no clear D. This CDR3 has 13 amino acids. The germline gives CDR1 GTSNPN, CDR2 SVGIG (reference sequence). V lost 5 bases and J lost 2, with 12 bases in between. CDR3: CAWLRTLNTEAFF. For the CDR3, the DNA is TGTGCCTGGTTAAGGACTCTTAACACTGAAGCTTTCTTT.

CDR3 coding DNA: TGTGCCAGCAGCTACGGGACCACTAGCGGTCAAGAGACCCAGTACTTC. Translated, it gives CASSYGTTSGQETQYF. The chain uses TRBV7-9 and TRBJ2-5; 8 nucleotides agree with TRBD2. The CDR3 spans 16 residues. Germline V gene lookup returns CDR1 SEHNR and CDR2 FQNEAQ (reference sequence). Trimming at V came to 4 bases and at J to 2 bases, leaving 9 bases not matched to a gene. The whole variable domain, filled in from reference TRBV7-9 and TRBJ2-5, reads DTGVSQNPRHKITKRGQNVTFRCDPISEHNRLYWYRQTLGQGPEFLTYFQNEAQLEKSRLLSDRFSAERPKGSFSTLEIQRTEQGDSAMYLCASSYGTTSGQETQYFGPGTRLLVL.

The chain has TRBV3-1 (or the pseudogene TRBV3-2) and TRBJ2-7, with 9 bases fitting TRBD1. The CDR3 is made up of 15 amino acids. Germline trimming cut 1 base from V and 2 bases from J; bases unmatched to any gene: 3. Per germline, CDR1 LGHDT and CDR2 YNNKEL (reference sequence). The CDR3 loop is CASSQGTGETYEQYF. The CDR3 DNA sequence: TGTGCCAGCAGCCAAGGGACAGGGGAGACCTACGAGCAGTACTTC.

The CDR3 DNA sequence: TGTGCCAGCAGCCCGTCGGGACAGGGCACAGATACGCAGTATTTT. Residues: CASSPSGQGTDTQYF. The J gene is TRBJ2-3, the V gene TRBV7-3; TRBD1 matches at 8 bases. V shed 5 bases, J shed 1 base, and the junction held 5 bases outside the gene matches. In germline, CDR1 is SGHTA, CDR2 FQGTGA. The CDR3 is 15 residues long. Supplemented by reference TRBV7-3 and TRBJ2-3, the full variable domain reads GAGVSQTPSNKVTEKGKYVELRCDPISGHTALYWYRQSLGQGPEFLIYFQGTGAADDSGLPNDRFFAVRPEGSVSTLKIQRTERGDSAVYLCASSPSGQGTDTQYFGPGTRLTVL.

As regards this clone: In the same sample, other DNA sequences code for this CDR3. The V gene is TRBV5-1, the J gene TRBJ2-5, with no clear D. V lost 0 bases and J 2 bases, leaving 5 bases between the germline ends. The CDR3 sequence is 13 residues long. Germline V gene sequence: CDR1 SGHRS, CDR2 YFSETQ. The CDR3 here is CASSLGQQETQYF. The CDR3 coding sequence is TGCGCCAGCAGCTTGGGACAACAAGAGACCCAGTACTTC.